Listed here are 21 T cell receptor beta chains from one sample, sequenced in a study of HIV-infected patients and healthy controls. All unsorted peripheral T cells were captured because whole blood was used without fractionation. Reverse transcription used around 500 ng RNA and constant-region primers for alpha and beta. Separate chain-specific third strand synthesis with multiplexing indices produced the alpha and beta libraries. Each CDR3 protein is one row after TCRdb ran MiXCR on the 5' RACE reads. Of 15,000 to 20,000 distinct CDR3 sequences in the sample, about 9.5% were seen once. The material sequenced was blood. The receptors here all came from an adult in good health.

The chain uses TRBV6-9 and TRBJ1-1; D gene unclear. The germline gives CDR1 MNHGY, CDR2 SVAAGI. Trimming cost V 10 bases and J 6 bases, with 12 bases left between them. The CDR3 sequence is 11 residues long. CDR3: CATLFRPEAFF. Here the CDR3 DNA reads TGTGCCACCCTCTTTAGACCTGAAGCTTTCTTT.

This clonotype was seen ten or more times. V is TRBV29-1 and J is TRBJ2-3; D gene ambiguous. Trimming left V 3 bases short and J 6 bases short, with 13 bases between. Germline V gene sequence: CDR1 SQVTM, CDR2 ANQGSEA. The CDR3 totals 13 residues. CDR3 bases: TGCAGCGTTGATGGTCAGCGCGGCGATACGCAGTATTTT. Translation gives CSVDGQRGDTQYF.

The sample holds many counts of this clonotype. The chain carries TRBV6-1 and TRBJ1-1; a weak D match, TRBD1 (6 bases). Looked up from germline, CDR1 is MNHNS and CDR2 is SASEGT. V shed 8 bases and J shed 0 bases, with 7 bases lying between them. The CDR3 consists of 12 residues. This CDR3 is CASGGLNTEAFF. DNA for the CDR3: TGTGCCAGCGGGGGGCTGAACACTGAAGCTTTCTTT.

This clonotype is labeled as medium-sized. CDR3 protein: CASSQDTSSYNEQFF. The CDR3 DNA follows: TGTGCCAGCAGCCAGGACACGAGCTCCTACAATGAGCAGTTCTTC. The V and J genes are TRBV3-1 and TRBJ2-1; TRBD1 is a possible D gene (5 bases). The CDR3 is 15 residues long. The V gene lost 3 bases and the J gene lost 0 bases, with 9 bases spanning the gap. Germline values: CDR1 LGHDT, CDR2 YNNKEL (reference sequence).

This clonotype was recorded many times. The J gene is TRBJ2-1, the V gene TRBV11-2, with a tentative D call TRBD2 (6 bases). Germline loops: CDR1 SGHAT, CDR2 FQNNGV. Trimming removed 0 bases at V and 7 bases at J, with 22 bases between. This CDR3 has 18 residues. CDR3 nucleotide sequence: TGTGCCAGCAGCTTAGATAGGACTACCAGCCCTCTGGGGAATGAGCAGTTCTTC. Protein sequence: CASSLDRTTSPLGNEQFF.

In this sample, this clonotype turned up many times. The CDR3 DNA is TGTGCCAGCAGTCCAGAACCCAGGACTAGCGGGGGCCTCGAGCAGTACTTC. Amino acids: CASSPEPRTSGGLEQYF. The rearrangement uses TRBV28 and TRBJ2-7; 13 bases are shared with TRBD2. The CDR3 runs to 17 residues. The ends lost 5 bases at V and 6 bases at J; junction bases unmatched: 13. In germline, CDR1 is MDHEN, CDR2 SYDVKM.

This clonotype was seen ten or more times. This sequence joins TRBV4-3 and TRBJ1-4; 7 nucleotides line up with TRBD1. Germline CDR1 and CDR2: LGHNA and YSLEER. The trim removed 2 bases at V and 8 bases at J, leaving 8 bases unmatched. This CDR3 spans 15 amino acids. In DNA, the CDR3 is TGCGCCAGCAGCCAACTCGACAGGGTGGACGAAAAACTGTTTTTT. Amino acids: CASSQLDRVDEKLFF.

A few counts support this clonotype. The CDR3 region is CAWGLGKTQYF. CDR3 in DNA: TGTGCCTGGGGGCTGGGAAAAACCCAGTACTTC. The gene calls are TRBV30 and TRBJ2-5; the D is unclear. The CDR3 length is 11 residues. V shed 5 bases and J shed 8 bases, with 12 bases lying between them. Germline V lookup: CDR1 GTSNPN, CDR2 SVGIG (reference sequence). Using reference TRBV30 and TRBJ2-5 for the parts outside the CDR3, the full variable domain is SQTIHQWPATLVQPVGSPLSLECTVEGTSNPNLYWYRQAAGRGLQLLFYSVGIGQISSEVPQNLSASRPQDRQFILSSKKLLLSDSGFYLCAWGLGKTQYFGPGTRLLVL.

This clonotype was recorded once. The genes are TRBV5-4 and TRBJ2-2, with a tentative D call TRBD2 (6 bases). Trimming took off 4 bases at V and 0 bases at J, with 19 bases between the two ends. The CDR3 is 18 residues long. Germline assignment: CDR1 SGHNT and CDR2 YYREEE (reference sequence). The CDR3 nucleotides are TGTGCCAGCAGCCCCGCCGGAGGGCGAGCAGCGAACACCGGGGAGCTGTTTTTT. It is translated as CASSPAGGRAANTGELFF.

The CDR3: CASSLVQGAEAFF. In nucleotides, the CDR3 is TGTGCCAGCAGCTTAGTACAGGGGGCTGAAGCTTTCTTT. V and J are TRBV7-9 and TRBJ1-1; TRBD1 matches 8 bases. The V gene end was trimmed by 1 base and the J gene end by 6 bases; junction bases not matched to a gene: 1. Germline values: CDR1 SEHNR, CDR2 FQNEAQ (reference sequence). CDR3 size: 13 residues.

The gene calls are TRBV5-5 and TRBJ2-7, with D perhaps matching TRBD1 or TRBD2 (6 bases each). The V gene's germline CDR1 is SGHKS and CDR2 YYEKEE (reference sequence). This CDR3 spans 15 amino acids. Trimming shortened V by 2 bases and J by 3 bases, and 15 bases separated the two germline ends. The CDR3 region is CASSFTGAPIYEQYF. As DNA, the CDR3 is TGTGCCAGCAGCTTCACGGGGGCGCCCATCTACGAGCAGTACTTC.

In its sample, this clonotype is medium-sized. The V gene is TRBV29-1, the J gene TRBJ1-1; no clear D. Germline V gene data show CDR1 as SQVTM and CDR2 as ANQGSEA. With 6 bases removed from V and 1 base from J, the gap between germline ends came to 9 bases. The CDR3 runs 12 residues. CDR3 sequence (DNA): TGCAGCGTCGCGGATCCGAACACTGAAGCTTTCTTT. Amino acids: CSVADPNTEAFF.

In this sample, this clonotype turned up many times. The J gene is TRBJ2-4, the V gene TRBV9; TRBD2 might be the D (6 bases). Trimming shortened V by 4 bases and J by 8 bases, and 22 bases separated the two germline ends. Looked up from germline, CDR1 is SGDLS and CDR2 is YYNGEE. CDR3 length equals 16 residues. In DNA form, the CDR3 reads TGTGCCAGCAGCTCTGATTCGGGGGTCGGGGGAGACATTCAGTACTTC. Translation gives CASSSDSGVGGDIQYF.

This clonotype has more than one count but fewer than ten. The chain recombines TRBV5-1 with TRBJ1-2; 8 bases map to TRBD1. Germline V gene sequence: CDR1 SGHRS, CDR2 YFSETQ. V dropped 5 bases and J dropped 7; count of bases not matched to a gene: 10. The CDR3 runs 14 residues. The CDR3 region is CASRGDRTVSGYTF. The CDR3 DNA sequence: TGCGCCAGCAGGGGGGACAGGACTGTATCTGGCTACACCTTC. Complete variable domain (other parts from reference TRBV5-1 and TRBJ1-2): KAGVTQTPRYLIKTRGQQVTLSCSPISGHRSVSWYQQTPGQGLQFLFEYFSETQRNKGNFPGRFSGRQFSNSRSEMNVSTLELGDSALYLCASRGDRTVSGYTFGSGTRLTVV.

Many counts were recorded for this clonotype. J is TRBJ1-1 and V is TRBV29-1; D is unresolved. CDR1 and CDR2 from the germline V gene are SQVTM and ANQGSEA. This CDR3 contains 11 residues. Trimming took 2 bases from V and 8 from J, leaving 9 bases between them. CDR3 residues: CSVEREKEAFF. The DNA of the CDR3 is TGCAGCGTTGAAAGGGAAAAGGAAGCTTTCTTT.

In this sample, this clonotype is medium-sized (0.01 to 0.1%). This sequence joins TRBV18 and TRBJ2-7; D ambiguous. Germline values: CDR1 KGHSH, CDR2 LQKENI. V dropped 0 bases and J dropped 0 bases, with 6 bases sitting between them. CDR3 length: 14 amino acids. Here the CDR3 DNA reads TGTGCCAGCTCACCACCGTACAGCTCCTACGAGCAGTACTTC. The encoded protein is CASSPPYSSYEQYF.

This clonotype was detected ten times or more. CDR3 nucleotide sequence: TGTGCCAGCAGCCGGGACAGGGGAGGGTACAATGAGCAGTTCTTC. As protein: CASSRDRGGYNEQFF. The chain is built from TRBV3-1 and TRBJ2-1, with 10 nucleotides matching TRBD1. CDR3 size: 15 residues. In germline, CDR1 is LGHDT, CDR2 YNNKEL (reference sequence). V was clipped by 4 bases and J by 4 bases; unmatched bases: 4.

The chain uses TRBV12-3 or TRBV12-4 and TRBJ2-1, with a weak D call TRBD2 (6 bases). Deletions cut 6 bases from V and 0 bases from J, with 18 bases between. The CDR3 sequence is 17 residues long. The CDR3 DNA follows: TGTGCCAGCAGCCCACCGGGAGCAATTCGCTCCTACAATGAGCAGTTCTTC. Translation gives CASSPPGAIRSYNEQFF.

By its share, this clonotype is medium-sized. This chain joins TRBV6-4 and TRBJ2-3; 11 nucleotides match TRBD2. Germline V gene data show CDR1 as MRHNA and CDR2 as SNTAGT. The trim removed 0 bases at V and 0 bases at J, leaving 2 bases unmatched. CDR3 length equals 17 residues. The CDR3 nucleotides are TGTGCCAGCAGTGACTCGGGACTAGCGGCTAGCACAGATACGCAGTATTTT. The encoded protein is CASSDSGLAASTDTQYF.

This clonotype was found many times. The rearrangement uses TRBV5-1 and TRBJ1-1; D call uncertain. Germline V gene sequence: CDR1 SGHRS, CDR2 YFSETQ. The CDR3 consists of 14 residues. V was cut by 0 bases and J by 1 base, with 7 bases left in between. CDR3 in DNA: TGCGCCAGCAGCTTGGGACACCCGAACACTGAAGCTTTCTTT. Translating it yields CASSLGHPNTEAFF.

This clonotype is medium-sized. In nucleotides, the CDR3 is TGTGCCAGCAGCCAAACCTCGCGGACGAGCTCCTACGAGCAGTACTTC. The encoded protein is CASSQTSRTSSYEQYF. The J gene is TRBJ2-7, the V gene TRBV7-8; D is unresolved. Between the trimmed V and J ends, which lost 5 bases and 0 bases, there was a span of 17 bases. This CDR3 is 16 amino acids long. The germline gives CDR1 SGHVS, CDR2 FQNEAQ.